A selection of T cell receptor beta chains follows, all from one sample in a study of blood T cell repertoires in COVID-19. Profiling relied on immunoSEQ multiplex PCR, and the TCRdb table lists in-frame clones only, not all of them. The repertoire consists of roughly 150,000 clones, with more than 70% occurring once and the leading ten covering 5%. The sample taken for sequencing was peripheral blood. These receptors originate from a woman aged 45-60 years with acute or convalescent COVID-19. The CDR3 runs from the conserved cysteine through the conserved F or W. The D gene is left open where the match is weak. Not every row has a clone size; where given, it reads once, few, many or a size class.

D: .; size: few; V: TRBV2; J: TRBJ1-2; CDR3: CAGVTGDLRSGYTF; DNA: TGTGCCGGGGTGACAGGTGACCTACGTTCTGGCTACACCTTC
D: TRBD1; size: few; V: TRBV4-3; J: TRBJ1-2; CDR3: CASSQEWTGKYGYTF; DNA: TGCGCCAGCAGCCAAGAATGGACAGGGAAATATGGCTACACCTTC
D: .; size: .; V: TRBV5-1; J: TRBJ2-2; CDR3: CASSARQLNTGELFF; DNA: TGCGCCAGCAGCGCCCGACAGTTAAACACCGGGGAGCTGTTTTTT
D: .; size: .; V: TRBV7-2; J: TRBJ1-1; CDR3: CASSLVGSLAEAFF; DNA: TGTGCCAGCAGCTTAGTTGGGAGCCTTGCTGAAGCTTTCTTT
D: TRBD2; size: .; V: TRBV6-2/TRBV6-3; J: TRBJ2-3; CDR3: CASSQVAGGTDTQYF; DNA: TGTGCCAGCAGTCAGGTTGCGGGGGGCACAGATACGCAGTATTTT
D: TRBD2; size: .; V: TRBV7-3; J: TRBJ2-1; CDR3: CATSGGLANEQFF; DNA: TGTGCCACTAGCGGGGGGCTCGCCAATGAGCAGTTCTTC
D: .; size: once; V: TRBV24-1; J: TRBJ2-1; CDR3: CATSDPQDTFPHEQFF; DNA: TGTGCCACCAGTGATCCACAGGACACGTTTCCACATGAGCAGTTCTTC
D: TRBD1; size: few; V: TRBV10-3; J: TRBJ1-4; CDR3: CAISDRGGTNEKLFF; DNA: TGTGCCATCTCCGACAGGGGAGGAACTAATGAAAAACTGTTTTTT
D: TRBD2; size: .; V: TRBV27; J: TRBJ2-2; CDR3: CASSFLTSGYTGELFF; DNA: TGTGCCAGCAGTTTTTTGACTAGCGGATACACCGGGGAGCTGTTTTTT
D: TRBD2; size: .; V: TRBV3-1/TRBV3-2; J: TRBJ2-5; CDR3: CASSPTGGRGTQYF; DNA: TGTGCCAGCAGCCCCACGGGGGGTCGGGGGACCCAGTACTTC
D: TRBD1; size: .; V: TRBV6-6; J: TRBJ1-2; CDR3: CASSYAGQRTNYGYTF; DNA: TGTGCCAGCAGTTACGCGGGACAGAGGACTAACTATGGCTACACCTTC
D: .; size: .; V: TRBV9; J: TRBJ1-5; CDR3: CASSPEVGGPWPQHF; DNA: TGTGCCAGCAGCCCCGAGGTGGGAGGGCCTTGGCCCCAGCATTTT
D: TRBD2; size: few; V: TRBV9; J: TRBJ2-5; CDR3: CASSSHSSGGAETQYF; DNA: TGTGCCAGCAGCTCACATTCTAGCGGGGGGGCAGAGACCCAGTACTTC
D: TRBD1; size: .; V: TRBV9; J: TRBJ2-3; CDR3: CASSGTGTGGTDTQYF; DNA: TGTGCCAGCAGCGGAACCGGGACAGGGGGGACAGATACGCAGTATTTT
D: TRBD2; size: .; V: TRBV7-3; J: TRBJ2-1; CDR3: CASSYQRGGEQFF; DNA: TGTGCCAGCAGCTACCAGCGGGGGGGTGAGCAGTTCTTC